Shown below are 6 T cell receptor beta chains from a single sample sequenced in a study of molecular identifiers for immune sequencing clone quantification. Each CDR3 protein is one row after TCRdb ran MiXCR on the PCR reads. The sample includes more than 85,000 distinct CDR3 sequences, over 30% seen only once; the top ten take around 4.2%. Sequenced material: naive CD8+ T cells from blood, with Jurkat cell RNA spiked in. Specified subset: FACS-sorted CD8+CD4-CCR7+CD45RA+ naive T cells. The origin of the receptors is a human donor in good health. Some libraries in this study had Jurkat cell RNA spiked in.

This clonotype was recorded at least ten times. This chain connects TRBV7-9 to TRBJ1-3; D remains unclear. The V and J ends lost 5 bases and 8 bases respectively, with 22 bases between them. CDR1 is SEHNR and CDR2 is FQNEAQ in the germline V gene (reference sequence). The CDR3 has 16 amino acids. Here the CDR3 reads CASSQRASESSYTIYF. For the CDR3, the DNA is TGTGCCAGCAGCCAAAGGGCGTCGGAGTCGTCATACACCATATATTTT.

In its sample, this clonotype was seen once. V is TRBV23-1 and J is TRBJ2-7; 8 nucleotides match TRBD1. TRBV23-1 is marked as an open reading frame, function uncertain. The V segment lost 4 bases and the J segment 3 bases; nucleotides outside the gene matches: 5. The CDR3 has 14 residues. CDR3 sequence reads: CASSPGQGFYEQYF. The DNA of the CDR3 is TGCGCCAGCAGTCCTGGACAGGGTTTCTACGAGCAGTACTTC.

The chain employs TRBV20-1 and TRBJ2-3; D ambiguous. The V gene's germline CDR1 is DFQATT and CDR2 SNEGSKA (reference sequence). The CDR3 extends over 15 amino acids. Between the trimmed V and J ends, which lost 1 base and 4 bases, there was a span of 15 bases. This chain's CDR3 is CSARGCTMWADTQYF. The DNA for the CDR3 is TGCAGTGCTAGAGGTTGTACGATGTGGGCAGATACGCAGTATTTT.

The genes are TRBV12-3 or TRBV12-4 and TRBJ1-6, with 7 bases lining up with TRBD1. The CDR3 is 16 residues long. V dropped 6 bases and J dropped 11; count of bases not matched to a gene: 16. In DNA, the CDR3 is TGTGCCAGCAGCCACACCGTGGGGAGACAGGGACCACCCCTCCACTTT. Its translation: CASSHTVGRQGPPLHF.

V and J are TRBV6-2 or TRBV6-3 and TRBJ2-3; a possible D gene is TRBD2 (6 bases). The ends were cut back, 8 bases at V and 5 bases at J, with 11 bases in the middle. The CDR3 consists of 12 residues. CDR1 and CDR2 from the germline V gene are MNHEY and SVGEGT. CDR3 region: CASRETIDTQYF. The CDR3 region has the DNA TGTGCCAGCCGGGAGACCATAGATACGCAGTATTTT.

About this clonotype itself: The junction departs from germline at one end; a sequencing error may be responsible. The V call is TRBV3-1, the J call TRBJ2-1; D is ambiguous. The germline gives CDR1 LGHDT, CDR2 YNNKEL (reference sequence). This CDR3 is 13 amino acids long. The CDR3 DNA reads as TGTGCCAGCAGCCCAGAATGGAACAATGAGCAGGTCTTC. This gives the protein CASSPEWNNEQVF.